This TCR beta chain comes out of a study of T cells in localized non-small cell lung cancer. Study results and caveats: Increased T cell density in blood showed an association with longer overall survival. Among the tissues sampled, uninvolved adjacent lung had the highest T cell clonality, above tumor.

This clone appeared once. What it binds is not known. Libraries were prepared by immunoSEQ multiplex PCR; TCRdb keeps only in-frame clonotypes and omits some of them. The top ten hold 15% of the sample, which has tens of thousands of clones, about 87% seen once. The CDR3 totals 12 residues. CDR1 MNHEY and CDR2 SVGAGI come from the germline V gene. V shed 5 bases and J shed 7 bases, with 11 bases lying between them. The J gene is TRBJ1-2, the V gene TRBV6-5; D remains unclear. This receptor was obtained from a man aged 40 to 70 with stage I squamous cell lung carcinoma. This specimen was peripheral blood, taken before any cancer treatment. CDR3 sequence: CASSTQVGGYTF. CDR3 sequence (DNA): TGTGCCAGCAGTACCCAGGTTGGTGGCTACACCTTC.